These T cell receptor beta chains were read from a single sample in a study of blood T cell repertoires in COVID-19. The method was immunoSEQ multiplex PCR; TCRdb's version includes in-frame clones alone and lacks a portion of them. The data contain under 200,000 clones, 80% to 90% of them seen just once; the ten biggest clones take up roughly 8%. The sequencing sample was made of peripheral blood. These receptors were obtained from a man in his forties or fifties who had recovered from COVID-19. Each CDR3 is given with its conserved first and last residue.

CDR3	V	length
CASSMGVRRRTTGELFF	TRBV19	17
CASSQTAQMGGYTF	TRBV4-3	14
CASSQDVRDRGENTEAFF	TRBV3-1/TRBV3-2	18
CASSQDRGYGYTF	TRBV6-6	13
CASSFRPTVGAEAFF	TRBV27	15
CASSGQRTSGGKVQFF	TRBV2	16
CSANDSGQGNNSPLHF	TRBV20-1	16
CASSQGTGVTFIYEQYF	TRBV4-3	17
CASSLVAGGLAGFTDTQYF	TRBV7-6	19
CASLRDTTYEQYF	TRBV5-8	13
CASSDSGTAYGYTF	TRBV6-5	14
CASSQDGRTYEQYF	TRBV4-2	14
CASTLMRRQPQHF	TRBV2	13
CASSKGAGSAFF	TRBV21-1	12
CASSQDAPGDEQYF	TRBV7-9	14
CASSLWREGPKDTQYF	TRBV7-2	16
CASSDRDRAPYEQYF	TRBV2	15
CASSPRTGVETQYF	TRBV19	14
CAISDPQGTYNSPLHF	TRBV10-3	16
CASSIGHANQPQHF	TRBV19	14
CASTLQGGYNSPLHF	TRBV27	15
CASSIARGLANEQFF	TRBV9	15
CASSPGTSGIETQYF	TRBV27	15
CASSYAGRETQYF	TRBV6-2/TRBV6-3	13
CASPGGPGETQYF	TRBV2	13
CASSSRQGASTDTQYF	TRBV5-5	16
CASSQDYKYGYTF	TRBV4-3	13
CATQEGQGYGYTF	TRBV15	13
CASSTDRGLYGYTF	TRBV19	14
CASSLGTGGQDTQYF	TRBV5-1	15
CASSYGDGSYEQYF	TRBV6-5	14
CASRGGFKLADQETQYF	TRBV7-2	17
CASSPRTDYGYTF	TRBV27	13
CASSLDWAERENTEAFF	TRBV11-2	17
CASRGGDPHTGELFF	TRBV27	15
CASSQGTDSYEQYF	TRBV3-1/TRBV3-2	14
CASRKLAGANEQFF	TRBV6-5	14
CASSQSASGSFVGYNEQFF	TRBV4-3	19
CASSESGGTDTQYF	TRBV2	14
CSVQGGEKLFF	TRBV29-1	11
CSVAGARVMNTEAFF	TRBV29-1	15
CASSPSGQDYGYTF	TRBV7-2	14
CASSEYLTGGSSPLHF	TRBV2	16
CATSRGTSGRLGETQYF	TRBV15	17
CAIPSSAKNIQYF	TRBV10-3	13
CASSPRGVSISNEQFF	TRBV7-2	16
CATSPGEGTSGFGETQYF	TRBV15	18
CASSRRDRRGNTIYF	TRBV13	15
CASTGTSGKGQFF	TRBV27	13
CASSEGAVGLNTEAFF	TRBV4-3	16
CASSSGGFGNTIYF	TRBV5-1	14
CASSLGTSNSPLHF	TRBV6-5	14
CASQGRRETQYF	TRBV11-3	12
CASSIGTSGRRGQETQYF	TRBV19	18
CASSYSGAGKEEKLFF	TRBV6-5	16
CASSLTGQGNTEAFF	TRBV7-2	15
CASSQVDRLNTEAFF	TRBV4-1	15
CASQNTDTQYF	TRBV10-1	11